The T cell receptor (beta chain) under discussion was sequenced for a study of PD-1 blockade in classical Hodgkin lymphoma. Sequencing was performed with immunoSEQ multiplex PCR; in TCRdb, only in-frame clones are kept and a portion is missing. The sample yields 19,000 or so clones, about 80% seen once. The CDR3 length is 14 residues. The germline V gene has CDR1 LNHDA and CDR2 SQIVND (reference sequence). V was clipped by 2 bases and J by 0 bases, with 7 bases between them. Documented time point: cycle 4 day 1 (C4D1), after less than 7 weeks of nivolumab. There was relapse after autologous stem cell transplantation in every patient, and there was variation in brentuximab vedotin exposure. Complete response, partial response or progressive disease was each patient's best response. Findings of the study overall: Compared with baseline, CD4+ but not CD8+ TCR diversity had risen significantly by C4D1. Why the repertoires differ is still unclear, perhaps disease activity or prior therapy. Newly diagnosed patients were reported to start with lower TCR diversity than healthy donors.

Of note for this clone: The antigen remains unidentified.

This receptor was taken from a human donor with classical Hodgkin lymphoma. The chain is built from TRBV19 and TRBJ1-1, with D maybe TRBD1 (5 bases). The sample in question was peripheral blood mononuclear cells (PBMCs), obtained before the fourth cycle of nivolumab. Here the CDR3 DNA reads TGTGCCAGTAGTATAAGGGGTCTGAACACTGAAGCTTTCTTT. It codes for CASSIRGLNTEAFF.